These T cell receptor delta chains were read from a single sample in a study of Vδ1+ human thymocytes. TCRdb called clones anew from the multiplex PCR reads with CATT. Altogether just under 55,000 delta-chain clones are present, approximately 15% being singletons, with the ten largest covering under 0.55%. Sequenced material: Vdelta1+ gamma-delta thymocytes from the thymus. The origin of the receptors is a boy under three years old who had congenital heart surgery. CDR3s include the opening cysteine and the closing phenylalanine or tryptophan. Each record gives: clone size, D gene, V gene, J gene, CDR3 protein, CDR3 DNA. D genes are given only for firm matches. Size is stated for part of the rows, as once, few or many counts, or as a class when the clone is expanded.

NA	NA	TRDV1	TRDJ1	CALGELGPAFPWGYTDKLIF	TGTGCTCTTGGGGAACTGGGGCCTGCCTTCCCCTGGGGGTACACCGATAAACTCATCTTT
NA	TRDD3	TRDV1	TRDJ1	CALGTPSRYWGIRSKLIF	TGTGCTCTTGGGACCCCTTCCCGGTACTGGGGGATACGAAGTAAACTCATCTTT
NA	NA	TRDV1	TRDJ1	CALGELTRGASDKLIF	TGTGCTCTTGGGGAACTAACACGTGGGGCCTCCGATAAACTCATCTTT
few	NA	TRDV1	TRDJ1	CALGIPPEQWGPYTDKLIF	TGTGCTCTTGGGATCCCCCCGGAGCAGTGGGGGCCCTACACCGATAAACTCATCTTT
few	TRDD3	TRDV1	TRDJ1	CALGEPREAFLGQYWGIRKDDTDKLIF	TGTGCTCTTGGGGAACCGAGAGAGGCCTTCCTAGGTCAATACTGGGGGATACGCAAAGACGACACCGATAAACTCATCTTT
few	NA	TRDV1	TRDJ1	CALGEPPGLPMVGGFFYTDKLIF	TGTGCTCTTGGGGAACCTCCCGGCCTTCCGATGGTGGGGGGCTTTTTTTACACCGATAAACTCATCTTT
few	TRDD3	TRDV1	TRDJ1	CALGDLYRVVGDTLPLYTDKLIF	TGTGCTCTTGGGGATCTCTACCGGGTGGTAGGGGATACCCTACCCCTGTACACCGATAAACTCATCTTT
NA	TRDD3	TRDV1	TRDJ1	CALGAPSYVVLGDTPHTDKLIF	TGTGCTCTTGGGGCGCCTTCCTACGTCGTACTGGGGGATACGCCACACACCGATAAACTCATCTTT
NA	NA	TRDV1	TRDJ1	CALGHKTRGTLYTDKLIF	TGTGCTCTTGGGCACAAAACCCGGGGGACTCTATACACCGATAAACTCATCTTT
NA	NA	TRDV1	TRDJ1	CALGELQRFHYWEIPDKLIF	TGTGCTCTTGGGGAACTGCAAAGATTCCATTACTGGGAGATACCCGATAAACTCATCTTT
NA	NA	TRDV1	TRDJ1	CALGELPSGTRDKLIF	TGTGCTCTTGGGGAACTACCTAGCGGGACCCGCGATAAACTCATCTTT
NA	TRDD2	TRDV1	TRDJ1	CALGGRPSYLRGTQYTDKLIF	TGTGCTCTTGGGGGCCGGCCTTCCTACCTCCGGGGGACCCAGTACACCGATAAACTCATCTTT
few	NA	TRDV1	TRDJ1	CALGELCVVELTGTDKLIF	TGTGCTCTTGGGGAACTCTGCGTCGTAGAGTTAACGGGCACCGATAAACTCATCTTT
few	TRDD3	TRDV1	TRDJ1	CALGELRPETGGLYTDKLIF	TGTGCTCTTGGGGAACTGCGTCCTGAGACTGGGGGTCTTTACACCGATAAACTCATCTTT
few	NA	TRDV1	TRDJ1	CALGEHPIQGITRGKLIF	TGTGCTCTTGGGGAGCATCCTATTCAGGGGATCACGCGGGGTAAACTCATCTTT
NA	NA	TRDV1	TRDJ1	CALGERIIGGDKLIF	TGTGCTCTTGGGGAAAGGATAATAGGCGGAGATAAACTCATCTTT
few	NA	TRDV1	TRDJ1	CALGGSLTPPYFTFYTDKLIF	TGTGCTCTTGGGGGTTCACTTACCCCCCCTTATTTTACTTTTTACACCGATAAACTCATCTTT
few	NA	TRDV1	TRDJ1	CALGELYVLVSYTDKLIF	TGTGCTCTTGGGGAACTCTACGTTCTGGTATCGTACACCGATAAACTCATCTTT
few	NA	TRDV1	TRDJ1	CALGETVHTDKLIF	TGTGCTCTTGGGGAGACAGTCCACACCGATAAACTCATCTTT
few	NA	TRDV1	TRDJ1	CALGELGASLYTDKLIF	TGTGCTCTTGGGGAACTGGGGGCCTCACTCTACACCGATAAACTCATCTTT
few	TRDD3	TRDV1	TRDJ1	CALGESFLPLLGDSTDKLIF	TGTGCTCTTGGGGAGAGCTTCCTACCGTTACTGGGGGATAGCACCGATAAACTCATCTTT
NA	TRDD3	TRDV1	TRDJ2	CALGGPPVLGEWALTAQLFF	TGTGCTCTTGGGGGACCCCCCGTACTGGGGGAATGGGCTTTGACAGCACAACTCTTCTTT
NA	TRDD3	TRDV1	TRDJ1	CALGEPFPSRYWGIRTDKLIF	TGTGCTCTTGGGGAACCCTTTCCTTCTAGGTACTGGGGGATACGTACCGATAAACTCATCTTT
NA	TRDD3	TRDV1	TRDJ1	CALGETGGRGTDKLIF	TGTGCTCTTGGGGAAACTGGGGGAAGAGGGACCGATAAACTCATCTTT
few	NA	TRDV1	TRDJ1	CALGLLPGGDLKLIF	TGTGCTCTTGGGCTGCTACCCGGTGGAGACCTAAAACTCATCTTT
NA	TRDD3	TRDV1	TRDJ1	CALHSITGGYTDKLIF	TGTGCTCTTCACTCCATAACTGGGGGATACACCGATAAACTCATCTTT
NA	TRDD3	TRDV1	TRDJ1	CALGGPPILGGTYTDKLIF	TGTGCTCTTGGGGGCCCCCCGATACTGGGGGGGACTTACACCGATAAACTCATCTTT
few	TRDD3	TRDV1	TRDJ1	CALGRPGPPYWGINTDKLIF	TGTGCTCTTGGGAGACCAGGTCCCCCGTACTGGGGGATTAACACCGATAAACTCATCTTT
few	TRDD3	TRDV1	TRDJ1	CALGERFVGPWGTTVRYTDKLIF	TGTGCTCTTGGGGAACGCTTTGTTGGTCCCTGGGGGACTACGGTCAGGTACACCGATAAACTCATCTTT
few	NA	TRDV1	TRDJ1	CALGESSHYTDKLIF	TGTGCTCTTGGGGAAAGCTCCCATTACACCGATAAACTCATCTTT
NA	TRDD3	TRDV1	TRDJ1	CALGANGEGKKGRFYWGIRTDKLIF	TGTGCTCTTGGGGCGAACGGGGAGGGTAAAAAGGGGCGATTCTACTGGGGGATAAGGACCGATAAACTCATCTTT